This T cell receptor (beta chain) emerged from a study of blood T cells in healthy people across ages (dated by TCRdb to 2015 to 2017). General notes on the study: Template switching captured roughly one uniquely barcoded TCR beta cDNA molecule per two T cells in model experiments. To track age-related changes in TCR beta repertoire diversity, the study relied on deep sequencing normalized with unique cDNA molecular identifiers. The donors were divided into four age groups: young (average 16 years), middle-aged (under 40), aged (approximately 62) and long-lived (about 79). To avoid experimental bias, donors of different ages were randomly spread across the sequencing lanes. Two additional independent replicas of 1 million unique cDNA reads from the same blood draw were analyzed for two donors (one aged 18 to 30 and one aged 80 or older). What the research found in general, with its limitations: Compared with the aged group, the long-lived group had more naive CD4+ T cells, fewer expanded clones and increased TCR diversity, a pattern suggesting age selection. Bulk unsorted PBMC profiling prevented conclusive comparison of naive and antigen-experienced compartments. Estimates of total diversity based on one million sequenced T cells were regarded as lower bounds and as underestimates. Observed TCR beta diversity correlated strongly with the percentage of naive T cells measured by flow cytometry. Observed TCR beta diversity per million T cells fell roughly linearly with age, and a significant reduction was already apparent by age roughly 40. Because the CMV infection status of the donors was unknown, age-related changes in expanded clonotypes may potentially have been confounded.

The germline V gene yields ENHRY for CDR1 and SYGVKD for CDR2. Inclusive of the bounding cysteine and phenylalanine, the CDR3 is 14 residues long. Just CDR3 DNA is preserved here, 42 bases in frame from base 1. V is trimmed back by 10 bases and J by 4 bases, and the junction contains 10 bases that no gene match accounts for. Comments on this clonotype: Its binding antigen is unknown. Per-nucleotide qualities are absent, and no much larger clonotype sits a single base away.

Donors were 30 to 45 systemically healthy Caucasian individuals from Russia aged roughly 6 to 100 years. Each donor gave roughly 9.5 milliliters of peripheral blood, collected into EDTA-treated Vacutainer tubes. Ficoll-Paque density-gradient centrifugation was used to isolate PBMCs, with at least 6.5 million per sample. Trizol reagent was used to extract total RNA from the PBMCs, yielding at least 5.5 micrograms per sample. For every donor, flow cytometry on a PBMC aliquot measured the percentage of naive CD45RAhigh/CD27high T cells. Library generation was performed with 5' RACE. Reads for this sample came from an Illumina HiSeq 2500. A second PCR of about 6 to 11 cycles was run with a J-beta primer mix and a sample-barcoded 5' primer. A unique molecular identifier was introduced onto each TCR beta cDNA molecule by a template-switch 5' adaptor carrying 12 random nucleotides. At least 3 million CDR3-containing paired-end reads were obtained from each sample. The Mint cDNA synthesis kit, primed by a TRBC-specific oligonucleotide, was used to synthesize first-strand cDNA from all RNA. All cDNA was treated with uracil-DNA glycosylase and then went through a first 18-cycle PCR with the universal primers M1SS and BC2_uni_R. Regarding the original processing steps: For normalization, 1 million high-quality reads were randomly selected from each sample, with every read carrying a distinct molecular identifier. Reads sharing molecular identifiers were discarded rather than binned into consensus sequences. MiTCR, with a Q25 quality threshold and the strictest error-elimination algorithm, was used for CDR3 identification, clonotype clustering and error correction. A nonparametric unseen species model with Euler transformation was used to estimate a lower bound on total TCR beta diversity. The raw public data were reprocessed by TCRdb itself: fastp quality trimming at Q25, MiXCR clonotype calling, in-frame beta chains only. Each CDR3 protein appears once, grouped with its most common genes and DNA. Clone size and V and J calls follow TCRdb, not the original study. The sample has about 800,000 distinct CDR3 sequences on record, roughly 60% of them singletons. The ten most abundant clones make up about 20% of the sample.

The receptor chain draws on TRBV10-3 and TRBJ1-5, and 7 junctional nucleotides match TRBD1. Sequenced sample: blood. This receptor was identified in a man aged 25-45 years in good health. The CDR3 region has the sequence CATAQGGRNQPQHF. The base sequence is TGTGCCACGGCCCAGGGGGGAAGAAATCAGCCCCAGCATTTT.